This T cell receptor (beta chain) was obtained from a study of CD8+ T cells in alopecia areata. The CDR3 is 14 residues long. Per the germline V gene, CDR1 is SGHVS and CDR2 is FQNEAQ. The V end was cut by 1 base, the J end by 6 bases, with 12 bases between. Worth noting for this clone: Its antigen is undetermined.

The authors extracted RNA and reverse transcribed it into cDNA as the sequencing template. Some clones are missing from TCRdb's copy, which holds only in-frame ones; the method was immunoSEQ multiplex PCR. The sample includes about 150,000 clones, 50% to 65% of them seen just once. Whole-study findings and limits: Sequences from scalp samples also cover resident alphabeta T cells of normal skin.

Sample: CD8+ T cells sorted from blood, taken at week 0. The receptor was derived from a human donor with alopecia areata. The chain couples TRBV7-8 to TRBJ1-2; tentatively, D is TRBD1 (6 bases). Here the CDR3 reads CASSLVGQGNGYTF. The CDR3 DNA is TGTGCCAGCAGCTTAGTCGGGCAGGGGAATGGCTACACCTTC. The complete variable domain, with remaining parts taken from reference TRBV7-8 and TRBJ1-2, reads GAGVSQSPRYKVAKRGQDVALRCDPISGHVSLFWYQQALGQGPEFLTYFQNEAQLDKSGLPSDRFFAERPEGSVSTLKIQRTQQEDSAVYLCASSLVGQGNGYTFGSGTRLTVV.